The 31 T cell receptor beta chains in this list originate from one sample, sequenced in a study of blood T cell repertoires in COVID-19. Sequencing used immunoSEQ multiplex PCR; TCRdb keeps in-frame clones, though not all of them. The sample shows hundreds of thousands of clones, around 90% of them seen only once. The material sequenced was peripheral blood. The receptors derive from a man aged 18 to 30 with active or convalescent COVID-19.

This sequence joins TRBV10-3 and TRBJ2-7; 14 nucleotides agree with TRBD2. With V trimmed by 6 bases and J by 4 bases, 2 bases remained unmatched. Germline V gene lookup returns CDR1 ENHRY and CDR2 SYGVKD. CDR3 length: 14 amino acids. The CDR3 DNA reads TGTGCCATCAGGGGGACTAGCGGGAGTTACGAGCAGTACTTC. This codes for CAIRGTSGSYEQYF.

This clone was seen just once. This chain joins TRBV7-9 and TRBJ2-7, with unresolved D. Germline CDR1 reads SEHNR; CDR2 reads FQNEAQ (reference sequence). The CDR3 is made up of 13 amino acids. The V and J ends lost 1 base and 3 bases respectively, with 7 bases between them. This CDR3 reads CASSLGSNYEQYF. DNA of the CDR3: TGTGCCAGCAGCTTAGGTTCCAACTACGAGCAGTACTTC.

In the case of this clone: At one end the junction does not follow the germline gene, possibly because of a read error. The chain employs TRBV7-2 and TRBJ1-4, with D possibly TRBD1 on 6 matching bases. The length of the CDR3 is 16 residues. Germline V CDR1 and CDR2: SGHTA, FQGNSA. DNA for the CDR3: TGTGCCAGCAGGTTAGAGGGTGGTGGACAGTTTGAAAAACTGTTTTTT. Its translation is CASRLEGGGQFEKLFF.

The gene calls are TRBV27 and TRBJ1-4; 7 bases are shared with TRBD1. Germline-derived CDR1 and CDR2 are MNHEY and SMNVEV (reference sequence). The CDR3 has 15 residues. J gave up 8 bases and V 5 bases, and 11 bases lay outside the gene matches. The CDR3 sequence: CASSTRQGGEEKLFF. The DNA for the CDR3 is TGTGCCAGCAGTACCAGACAGGGCGGGGAAGAAAAACTGTTTTTT.

The chain employs TRBV18 and TRBJ1-2, with 7 nucleotides matching TRBD1. The CDR3 is made up of 15 amino acids. Per the germline V gene, CDR1 is KGHSH and CDR2 is LQKENI. The trim removed 0 bases at V and 8 bases at J, leaving 9 bases unmatched. The CDR3 bases are TGTGCCAGCTCACCACCCGGGAGAGGGGGCGCCGGCTACACCTTC. Its protein is CASSPPGRGGAGYTF.

The chain recombines TRBV4-2 with TRBJ2-7; D is ambiguous. Germline CDR1 is LGHNA and CDR2 is YNFKEQ. The CDR3 loop spans 14 amino acids. V dropped 0 bases and J dropped 3 bases, with 9 bases sitting between them. CDR3 in DNA: TGTGCCAGCAGCCAAGATAAGTTAGTCTACGAGCAGTACTTC. It yields the protein CASSQDKLVYEQYF.

This clone was observed once. The V gene is TRBV2, the J gene TRBJ2-7; 9 bases are shared with TRBD2. CDR3 size: 15 residues. V shed 6 bases, J shed 1 base, and the junction held 7 bases outside the gene matches. CDR1 is SNHLY and CDR2 is FYNNEI in the germline V gene. The CDR3 protein is CASSGSGSGSYEQYF. CDR3 sequence (DNA): TGTGCCAGCAGCGGTAGCGGGAGCGGGTCCTACGAGCAGTACTTC.

The chain recombines TRBV12-3 or TRBV12-4 with TRBJ2-3; no clear D. This CDR3 region has 13 residues. Trimming took 4 bases from V and 6 from J, leaving 11 bases between them. CDR3 region: CASSSYSLDTQYF. The CDR3 DNA sequence: TGTGCCAGCAGTTCATACTCCTTGGATACGCAGTATTTT.

This clone was observed a single time. The chain combines TRBV27 with TRBJ2-7, with TRBD1 as a possible D gene (6 bases). Trimming shortened V by 6 bases and J by 6 bases, and 15 bases separated the two germline ends. Germline CDR1 MNHEY, CDR2 SMNVEV (reference sequence). The CDR3 sequence is 13 residues long. The CDR3 DNA reads TGTGCCAGCAGCAGGGGTGGGAGAGGCGAGCAGTACTTC. As protein: CASSRGGRGEQYF.

The chain combines TRBV7-2 with TRBJ2-3; 7 bases line up with TRBD2. Germline lookup yields CDR1 SGHTA and CDR2 FQGNSA. V lost 1 base, J lost 5 bases, and 12 bases stayed unmatched. The CDR3 has 17 amino acids. The CDR3 DNA reads as TGTGCCAGCAGCTTAGGGTCCGGCGGGGGTGGTGGAGATACGCAGTATTTT. Protein sequence: CASSLGSGGGGGDTQYF.

The rearrangement uses TRBV5-1 and TRBJ1-2, with 10 bases that match TRBD1. The CDR3 extends over 14 amino acids. Germline lookup yields CDR1 SGHRS and CDR2 YFSETQ. V lost 4 bases to trimming and J lost 3 bases; unmatched junction nucleotides: 3. The CDR3 sequence: CASSPDRGDYGYTF. CDR3 DNA sequence: TGCGCCAGCAGCCCGGACAGGGGGGACTATGGCTACACCTTC.

In this sample, this clone turned up a few times. V gene TRBV4-1 combines with J gene TRBJ1-5, with a possible D match to TRBD1 (5 bases). The CDR3 totals 15 residues. The germline V gene has CDR1 MGHRA and CDR2 YSYEKL. Trimming left V 0 bases short and J 6 bases short, with 12 bases between. CDR3 region: CASSQDGQGPQPQHF. DNA for the CDR3: TGCGCCAGCAGCCAAGACGGGCAGGGTCCTCAGCCCCAGCATTTT.

The rearrangement joins TRBV15 to TRBJ1-1, with D uncertain. Trimming left V 8 bases short and J 4 bases short, with 14 bases between. This CDR3 is built from 13 residues. Germline V CDR1 and CDR2: LNHNV, YYDKDF (reference sequence). The CDR3 sequence: CATGYSTATEAFF. The CDR3 DNA reads TGTGCCACCGGTTACAGCACCGCCACTGAAGCTTTCTTT.

The CDR3 DNA sequence: TGTGCCAGCAGTTTATTTATCCTGGGGATTGAGGGAGATACGCAGTATTTT. Residues: CASSLFILGIEGDTQYF. The chain combines TRBV28 with TRBJ2-3; maybe TRBD2 (5 bases). The CDR3 is 17 amino acids. V lost 1 base to trimming and J lost 5 bases, with 19 bases between them. The V gene's germline CDR1 is MDHEN and CDR2 SYDVKM. The whole variable domain, filled in from reference TRBV28 and TRBJ2-3, reads DVKVTQSSRYLVKRTGEKVFLECVQDMDHENMFWYRQDPGLGLRLIYFSYDVKMKEKGDIPEGYSVSREKKERFSLILESASTNQTSMYLCASSLFILGIEGDTQYFGPGTRLTVL.

The V gene is TRBV28, the J gene TRBJ2-5; 11 bases are shared with TRBD2. The germline CDR1 and CDR2 sequences are MDHEN and SYDVKM. V was clipped by 11 bases and J by 5 bases; unmatched bases: 16. The CDR3 sequence is 16 residues long. CDR3 sequence (DNA): TGTGCCGCCTGGGGGGTAGCGGGAGGGCCAGGGGAGACCCAGTACTTC. This translates into CAAWGVAGGPGETQYF.

The rearrangement joins TRBV19 to TRBJ1-4; TRBD1 matches 7 bases. V lost 3 bases, J lost 8 bases, and 12 bases stayed unmatched. The CDR3 consists of 16 residues. Germline-derived CDR1 and CDR2 are LNHDA and SQIVND (reference sequence). The CDR3 DNA reads as TGTGCCAGTAGTATTACAGGGGCAGCTCGGAACGAAAAACTGTTTTTT. This gives the protein CASSITGAARNEKLFF.

In regard to this clone: Other DNA sequences in the sample encode the same CDR3. The V and J genes are TRBV27 and TRBJ2-3; the match to TRBD2 covers 8 bases. V trimming: 9 bases; J trimming: 1 base; junction bases outside the gene matches: 6. The CDR3 is 14 amino acids. CDR1 MNHEY and CDR2 SMNVEV come from the germline V gene (reference sequence). In nucleotides, the CDR3 is TGTGCCAGTACACGGGGGGGTGGCACAGATACGCAGTATTTT. Translating gives CASTRGGGTDTQYF.

This clone appeared a single time. The chain recombines TRBV4-1 with TRBJ1-2, with 7 bases matching TRBD1. This CDR3 comprises 15 residues. The germline V gene encodes CDR1 MGHRA and CDR2 YSYEKL. V shed 3 bases, J shed 4 bases, and the junction held 8 bases outside the gene matches. The CDR3 sequence: CASSQPGQKFYGYTF. CDR3 DNA sequence: TGCGCCAGCAGCCAGCCGGGACAGAAATTCTATGGCTACACCTTC.

This clone was picked up one time. The chain has TRBV2 and TRBJ2-7; tentatively, D is TRBD1 (6 bases). The CDR3 sequence is 13 residues long. Trimming left V 6 bases short and J 2 bases short, with 11 bases between. The germline V gene has CDR1 SNHLY and CDR2 FYNNEI. The CDR3 region is CASRNRDPYEQYF. CDR3 nucleotide sequence: TGTGCCAGCAGAAACAGGGACCCCTACGAGCAGTACTTC.

A single count supports this clone. This rearrangement joins TRBV4-3 to TRBJ1-1; D ambiguous. Trimming pared 0 bases from V and 5 bases from J, leaving 13 bases between. The length of the CDR3 is 15 residues. Per the germline V gene, CDR1 is LGHNA and CDR2 is YSLEER. CDR3: CASSQDNPPSTEAFF. CDR3 sequence (DNA): TGCGCCAGCAGCCAAGATAACCCCCCGAGTACTGAAGCTTTCTTT.

CDR3 residues: CASSYSVGSPGGGYTF. In nucleotides, the CDR3 is TGTGCCAGCAGTTACTCGGTTGGGTCACCGGGGGGGGGCTACACCTTC. The chain employs TRBV6-5 and TRBJ1-2; TRBD1 is a possible D gene (5 bases). The CDR3 is 16 amino acids. The V end lost 0 bases, the J end lost 8 bases, and 19 bases lay between the germline ends. CDR1 and CDR2 (germline): MNHEY, SVGAGI.

This chain uses TRBV27 with TRBJ2-2; 12 nucleotides match TRBD1. Unmatched junction bases numbered 10, after V lost 3 bases and J lost 8 bases. The germline V gene encodes CDR1 MNHEY and CDR2 SMNVEV (reference sequence). The CDR3 sequence is 17 residues long. CDR3 nucleotides: TGTGCCAGCAGTTTGTCCGGGACAGGGGGCCTTATTGGGGAGCTGTTTTTT. Amino acids: CASSLSGTGGLIGELFF.

The chain joins TRBV28 to TRBJ2-3, with 8 bases that match TRBD2. The CDR3 is 15 residues long. The trim removed 6 bases at V and 0 bases at J, leaving 5 bases unmatched. Germline lookup yields CDR1 MDHEN and CDR2 SYDVKM. This chain's CDR3 is CASSIAGSSTDTQYF. The CDR3 DNA reads TGTGCCAGCAGCATAGCGGGGTCTAGCACAGATACGCAGTATTTT.

The gene calls are TRBV28 and TRBJ1-1; D is undetermined. V lost 6 bases and J lost 0, with 14 bases in between. The CDR3 consists of 15 residues. Germline V gene sequence: CDR1 MDHEN, CDR2 SYDVKM. In DNA, the CDR3 is TGTGCCAGCAGCCCGATGTACCCTATGAACACTGAAGCTTTCTTT. This translates into CASSPMYPMNTEAFF.

CDR3 in DNA: TGTGCCAGCAGCAAAGAGGGGAGGAGGAGGGTAAACTATGGCTACACCTTC. It translates to CASSKEGRRRVNYGYTF. This chain joins TRBV21-1 and TRBJ1-2. TRBV21-1 is a pseudogene segment. This CDR3 has 17 amino acids.

The chain has TRBV7-6 and TRBJ2-7, with D tentatively TRBD2 (5 bases). From germline, CDR1 is SGHVS and CDR2 FNYEAQ. Trimming shortened V by 8 bases and J by 6 bases, and 17 bases separated the two germline ends. The CDR3 extends over 13 amino acids. The CDR3 sequence: CASSLVGVGEQYF. The CDR3 region has the DNA TGTGCCAGCTCCTTGGTCGGGGTTGGCGAGCAGTACTTC.

This clone was detected many times. This chain connects TRBV6-1 to TRBJ2-3, with D hard to call. There are 15 residues in the CDR3. Trimming shortened V by 2 bases and J by 1 base, and 10 bases separated the two germline ends. Germline V gene sequence: CDR1 MNHNS, CDR2 SASEGT. This CDR3 reads CASSEIPERTDTQYF. DNA of the CDR3: TGTGCCAGCAGTGAAATTCCAGAACGCACAGATACGCAGTATTTT.

This rearrangement joins TRBV6-2 or TRBV6-3 to TRBJ2-7; D possibly corresponds to TRBD1 (6 bases). The CDR3 is 13 residues long. In germline, CDR1 is MNHEY, CDR2 SVGEGT. V was cut by 5 bases and J by 2 bases, with 10 bases left in between. The CDR3, as DNA: TGTGCCAGCAGTGACCGGGACACCTACGAGCAGTACTTC. Its translation is CASSDRDTYEQYF.

The chain uses TRBV13 and TRBJ2-3; the D gene is possibly TRBD1 (6 bases). The CDR3 extends over 13 amino acids. CDR1 and CDR2 (germline): PRHDT, FYEKMQ (reference sequence). V was cut by 7 bases and J by 6 bases, with 14 bases left in between. The CDR3 DNA reads TGTGCCAGCAACAGGGCTGGGGAGGATACGCAGTATTTT. Protein: CASNRAGEDTQYF.

The chain employs TRBV3-1 (or the pseudogene TRBV3-2) and TRBJ1-2; no definite D call. CDR1 and CDR2 (germline): LGHDT, YNNKEL (reference sequence). Trimming removed 1 base from V and 7 bases from J, with 10 bases in between. This CDR3 has 13 amino acids. In nucleotides, the CDR3 is TGTGCCAGCAGCCAAGGCCAGAAGTTTGGCTACACCTTC. It translates to CASSQGQKFGYTF.

About this clone itself: The sample holds other DNA sequences that translate to the same CDR3. The J gene is TRBJ1-2, the V gene TRBV20-1; possible D gene TRBD1, 5 bases. Germline V gene lookup returns CDR1 DFQATT and CDR2 SNEGSKA (reference sequence). The V and J ends lost 0 bases and 8 bases respectively, with 7 bases between them. This CDR3 region has 11 residues. The CDR3 DNA sequence: TGCAGTGCTAGAGATGGGGGGGGCTACACCTTC. Encoded protein: CSARDGGGYTF.